A single sample is the source of the 6 T cell receptor beta chains below, sequenced in a study of Graves' ophthalmopathy and Graves' hyperthyroidism. TCR beta CDR3 regions were amplified from RNA transcripts. After a first-round RT-PCR with HTBI primers, a second-round multiplex PCR was run. In TCRdb, the multiplex PCR reads were re-called with MiXCR into one record per CDR3 protein. This sample yields over a million distinct CDR3 sequences, of which 35% to 45% are seen a single time; 11% belongs to the top ten. Specimen: peripheral blood or thyroid tissue (not recorded which). These TCRs come from an adult man with Graves' hyperthyroidism.

V is TRBV7-6 and J is TRBJ1-1, with 8 bases aligning to TRBD1. Trimming removed 6 bases from V and 3 bases from J; junction bases left unmatched: 9. CDR1 is SGHVS, CDR2 FNYEAQ, per germline. The CDR3 has 15 amino acids. The CDR3 loop is CASSARQGIHTEAFF. In DNA form, the CDR3 reads TGTGCCAGCAGTGCCAGACAGGGGATACACACTGAAGCTTTCTTT.

In the case of this clonotype: A much bigger clone sits one base away, suggesting this may be a read error. The chain couples TRBV12-3 or TRBV12-4 to TRBJ2-7; 7 nucleotides line up with TRBD2. This CDR3 is built from 13 residues. V was clipped by 6 bases and J by 5 bases; unmatched bases: 7. CDR3 loop: CASREPGRDEQYF. The DNA for the CDR3 is TGTGCCAGCAGAGAACCTGGGAGGGACGAGCAGTACTTC.

The chain is built from TRBV3-1 and TRBJ2-5, with unresolved D. The CDR3 consists of 17 residues. V was cut by 0 bases and J by 0 bases, with 14 bases left in between. The germline CDR1 and CDR2 sequences are LGHDT and YNNKEL (reference sequence). DNA for the CDR3: TGTGCCAGCAGCCAAGAATTAAGGCAGGAACACCAAGAGACCCAGTACTTC. This sequence encodes CASSQELRQEHQETQYF.

The table lists this clonotype with a few counts. The rearrangement uses TRBV30 and TRBJ1-5; 7 bases map to TRBD1. Per the germline V gene, CDR1 is GTSNPN and CDR2 is SVGIG (reference sequence). Trimming at V came to 1 base and at J to 4 bases, leaving 4 bases not matched to a gene. This CDR3 region has 14 residues. In nucleotides, the CDR3 is TGTGCCTGGAGTGAGGGACAGCAAAATCAGCCCCAGCATTTT. Translating it yields CAWSEGQQNQPQHF.

This clonotype was recorded at least ten times. CDR3 residues: CASSAAGTGTYEQYF. CDR3 DNA: TGTGCCAGCAGTGCCGCCGGGACAGGGACCTACGAGCAGTACTTC. V is TRBV2 and J is TRBJ2-7; 9 bases line up with TRBD1. This CDR3 spans 15 amino acids. Germline V gene data show CDR1 as SNHLY and CDR2 as FYNNEI. The ends lost 4 bases at V and 2 bases at J; junction bases unmatched: 6.

This clonotype showed up many times. The CDR3 DNA sequence: TGTGCCATCAGTGTAGACAGTCCTCTAAAAGGCTACACCTTC. Protein product: CAISVDSPLKGYTF. This chain links TRBV10-3 with TRBJ1-2, with a possible D match to TRBD1 (5 bases). This CDR3 has 14 residues. V was trimmed by 4 bases and J by 8 bases, leaving 17 bases between them. Per the germline V gene, CDR1 is ENHRY and CDR2 is SYGVKD.